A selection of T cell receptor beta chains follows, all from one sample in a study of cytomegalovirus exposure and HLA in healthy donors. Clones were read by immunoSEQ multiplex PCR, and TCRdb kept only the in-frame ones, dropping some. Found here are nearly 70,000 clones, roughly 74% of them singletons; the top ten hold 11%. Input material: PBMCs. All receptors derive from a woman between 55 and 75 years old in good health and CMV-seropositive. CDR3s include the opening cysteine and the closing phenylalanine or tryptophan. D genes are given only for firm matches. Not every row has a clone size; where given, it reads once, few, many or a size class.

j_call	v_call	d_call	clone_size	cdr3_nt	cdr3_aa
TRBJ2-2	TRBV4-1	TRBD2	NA	TGCGCCAGCAGCCAGAGGACTAGCGGGGGGGCGAACACCGGGGAGCTGTTTTTT	CASSQRTSGGANTGELFF
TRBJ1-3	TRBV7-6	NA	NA	TGTGCCAGCAGCTACGGACAGCGAAACACCATATATTTT	CASSYGQRNTIYF
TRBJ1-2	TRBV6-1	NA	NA	TGTGCCAGCAATTCCAGGGGAGGGTATGGCTACACCTTC	CASNSRGGYGYTF
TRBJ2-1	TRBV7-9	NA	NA	TGTGCCAGCAGCTTAGTCGGTGGCACGAGAGGTTTCTATGAGCAGTTCTTC	CASSLVGGTRGFYEQFF
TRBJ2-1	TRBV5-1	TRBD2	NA	TGCGCCAGCAGCTTGGTCCTAGCGGGTTACAATGAGCAGTTCTTC	CASSLVLAGYNEQFF
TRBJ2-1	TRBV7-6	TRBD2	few	TGTGCCAGCAGCTTATATAGCGGGAGGGGCAATGAGCAGTTCTTC	CASSLYSGRGNEQFF
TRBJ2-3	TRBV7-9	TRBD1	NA	TGTGCCAGCAGCTCAGGGGGAGATACGCAGTATTTT	CASSSGGDTQYF
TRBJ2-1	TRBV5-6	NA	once	TGTGCCAGCAGCCTTCCCGGACAGTTCTTCAATGAGCAGTTCTTC	CASSLPGQFFNEQFF
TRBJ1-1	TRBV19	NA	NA	TGTGCCAGTACGGGGGGGTTACTCATGAACACTGAAGCTTTCTTT	CASTGGLLMNTEAFF
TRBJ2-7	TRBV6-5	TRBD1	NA	TGTGCCAGCAGTTACGGACAGGGAGTGCGGGAGCAGTACTTC	CASSYGQGVREQYF